These 15 T cell receptor beta chains share one sample of origin, sequenced in a study of shared clonotypes between healthy human individuals. The method was immunoSEQ multiplex PCR; TCRdb's version includes in-frame clones alone and lacks a portion of them. The repertoire holds 850,000 to 1,200,000 clones, with roughly 80% as singletons. The sequenced material came from memory CD4+ T cells sorted from blood. Sample subset: CD45RA-negative fraction. Receptors were obtained from a man between 18 and 29 years old in good health.

The chain links TRBV30 to TRBJ1-2; 8 nucleotides agree with TRBD1. J gave up 4 bases and V 0 bases, and 10 bases lay outside the gene matches. The CDR3 covers 16 residues. Germline V lookup: CDR1 GTSNPN, CDR2 SVGIG (reference sequence). Here the CDR3 DNA reads TGTGCCTGGAGTGTAGGGCGGACAGGGCACAGCTATGGCTACACCTTC. It is translated as CAWSVGRTGHSYGYTF.

In this sample, this clone turned up a few times. The junction and the germline gene differ at one end; a read error may be behind it. The chain links TRBV7-7 to TRBJ2-2, with 7 bases identical to TRBD1. CDR1 and CDR2 from the germline V gene are SSHAT and FNYEAQ (reference sequence). The CDR3 runs to 16 residues. In nucleotides, the CDR3 is TGTGCTAGCAGCCCCGGGACAGTTCAGAACACCGGGGAGCTGTTTTTT. It translates to CASSPGTVQNTGELFF. The full variable domain, rest sourced from reference TRBV7-7 and TRBJ2-2, is GAGVSQSPRYKVTKRGQDVTLRCDPISSHATLYWYQQALGQGPEFLTYFNYEAQPDKSGLPSDRFSAERPEGSISTLTIQRTEQRDSAMYRCASSPGTVQNTGELFFGEGSRLTVL.

This sequence joins TRBV7-9 and TRBJ1-1; D is unresolved. From germline, CDR1 is SEHNR and CDR2 FQNEAQ (reference sequence). The germline V and J ends were trimmed by 5 bases and 1 base, with 8 bases remaining between them. This CDR3 comprises 13 residues. The CDR3 protein is CASSNIANTEAFF. For the CDR3, the DNA is TGTGCCAGCAGCAACATCGCGAACACTGAAGCTTTCTTT.

This clone was picked up a small number of times. This chain joins TRBV7-2 and TRBJ2-7; D is perhaps TRBD2 (5 bases). The V end was cut by 3 bases, the J end by 0 bases, with 12 bases between. This CDR3 is 15 amino acids long. Germline-derived CDR1 and CDR2 are SGHTA and FQGNSA. CDR3 sequence: CASSFESGNSYEQYF. The CDR3 bases are TGTGCCAGCAGCTTCGAGAGCGGAAACTCCTACGAGCAGTACTTC. The full variable domain, rest sourced from reference TRBV7-2 and TRBJ2-7, is GAGVSQSPSNKVTEKGKDVELRCDPISGHTALYWYRQSLGQGLEFLIYFQGNSAPDKSGLPSDRFSAERTGGSVSTLTIQRTQQEDSAVYLCASSFESGNSYEQYFGPGTRLTVT.

Turning to this clone: Germline is not matched at one junction end, which may reflect a read error. The chain links TRBV5-3 to TRBJ2-3; tentative D call: TRBD1 (5 bases). TRBV5-3 is reported as an ORF; its role is uncertain. This CDR3 has 14 residues. The CDR3 nucleotides are TGTGCCAGAAGCTTGGTTGACAGCAGAGATACGCAGTATTTT. It is translated as CARSLVDSRDTQYF.

The chain links TRBV5-1 to TRBJ1-1, with D unresolved. In germline, CDR1 is SGHRS, CDR2 YFSETQ. The length of the CDR3 is 12 residues. Trimming shortened V by 0 bases and J by 8 bases, and 8 bases separated the two germline ends. The CDR3 region is CASSLVGREAFF. CDR3 DNA: TGCGCCAGCAGCTTGGTGGGGAGGGAAGCTTTCTTT.

The V gene is TRBV5-4, the J gene TRBJ1-5; D call uncertain. Germline loops: CDR1 SGHNT, CDR2 YYREEE (reference sequence). V lost 1 base, J lost 6 bases, and 5 bases lay in between. This CDR3 is built from 12 residues. CDR3 protein: CASSLPGQPQHF. The DNA of the CDR3 is TGTGCCAGCAGCTTGCCAGGTCAGCCCCAGCATTTT. Full variable domain (rest looked up from reference TRBV5-4 and TRBJ1-5): ETGVTQSPTHLIKTRGQQVTLRCSSQSGHNTVSWYQQALGQGPQFIFQYYREEENGRGNFPPRFSGLQFPNYSSELNVNALELDDSALYLCASSLPGQPQHFGDGTRLSIL.

This chain links TRBV30 with TRBJ2-1; D is perhaps TRBD2 (5 bases). Between the trimmed V and J ends, which lost 4 bases and 8 bases, there was a span of 12 bases. This CDR3 spans 12 amino acids. Germline values: CDR1 GTSNPN, CDR2 SVGIG (reference sequence). As DNA, the CDR3 is TGTGCCTGGACGGGGTCCCGGGATGAGCAGTTCTTC. Protein: CAWTGSRDEQFF.

The CDR3 sequence: CASSSTGSYEQYF. In DNA, the CDR3 is TGTGCCAGCAGTTCCACAGGGAGCTACGAGCAGTACTTC. The chain couples TRBV6-5 to TRBJ2-7; D is possibly TRBD1 (6 bases). The CDR3 runs to 13 residues. Trimming removed 4 bases from V and 3 bases from J, with 10 bases in between. The germline V gene has CDR1 MNHEY and CDR2 SVGAGI.

The chain combines TRBV6-1 with TRBJ1-2; D is possibly TRBD1 (6 bases). V lost 2 bases, J lost 4 bases, and 14 bases lay in between. The CDR3 has 15 residues. Per germline, CDR1 MNHNS and CDR2 SASEGT. The CDR3 loop is CASSEPLTGGYGYTF. CDR3 DNA sequence: TGTGCCAGCAGTGAACCGTTGACAGGAGGCTATGGCTACACCTTC.

This chain links TRBV19 with TRBJ2-3, with D tentatively TRBD1 (5 bases). The CDR3 runs to 15 residues. Germline V CDR1 and CDR2: LNHDA, SQIVND (reference sequence). V dropped 3 bases and J dropped 1 base, with 11 bases sitting between them. CDR3 protein: CASSMGPGRTDTQYF. In DNA, the CDR3 is TGTGCCAGTAGTATGGGGCCCGGACGCACAGATACGCAGTATTTT. The full variable domain, rest sourced from reference TRBV19 and TRBJ2-3, is DGGITQSPKYLFRKEGQNVTLSCEQNLNHDAMYWYRQDPGQGLRLIYYSQIVNDFQKGDIAEGYSVSREKKESFPLTVTSAQKNPTAFYLCASSMGPGRTDTQYFGPGTRLTVL.

With regard to this clone: Other DNA sequences within the sample encode an identical CDR3. The chain has TRBV18 and TRBJ1-5; no clear D gene. The CDR3 is 15 residues long. Germline V gene lookup returns CDR1 KGHSH and CDR2 LQKENI. Trimming removed 1 base at V and 0 bases at J, with 7 bases between. The CDR3 DNA is TGTGCCAGCTCACCACAAGGTTATAGCAATCAGCCCCAGCATTTT. This encodes CASSPQGYSNQPQHF.

The chain couples TRBV28 to TRBJ1-5; TRBD1 matches at 8 bases. This CDR3 has 14 residues. Losses at the gene ends were 8 bases for V and 3 bases for J; bases not matched to a gene: 6. Germline V gives CDR1 MDHEN, CDR2 SYDVKM. The CDR3 sequence is CASSGTGINQPQHF. CDR3 sequence (DNA): TGTGCCAGCTCCGGGACAGGTATCAATCAGCCCCAGCATTTT.

This chain uses TRBV5-6 with TRBJ2-6, with a possible D match to TRBD1 (6 bases). CDR3 length: 17 amino acids. Germline CDR1 is SGHDT and CDR2 is YYEEEE. Trimming removed 4 bases at V and 4 bases at J, with 18 bases between. CDR3 DNA: TGTGCCAGCAGCCTACGTACGTCAGGGGCCGGGGCCAACGTCCTGACTTTC. It specifies CASSLRTSGAGANVLTF.

Concerning this clone itself: A read error is likely here: a far larger clone is one base away. The chain combines TRBV5-1 with TRBJ1-1; no clear D. There are 12 residues in the CDR3. Looked up from germline, CDR1 is SGHRS and CDR2 is YFSETQ. CDR3 loop: CASSTANTKAFF. The CDR3, as DNA: TGCGCCAGCAGTACGGCGAACACTAAAGCTTTCTTT.